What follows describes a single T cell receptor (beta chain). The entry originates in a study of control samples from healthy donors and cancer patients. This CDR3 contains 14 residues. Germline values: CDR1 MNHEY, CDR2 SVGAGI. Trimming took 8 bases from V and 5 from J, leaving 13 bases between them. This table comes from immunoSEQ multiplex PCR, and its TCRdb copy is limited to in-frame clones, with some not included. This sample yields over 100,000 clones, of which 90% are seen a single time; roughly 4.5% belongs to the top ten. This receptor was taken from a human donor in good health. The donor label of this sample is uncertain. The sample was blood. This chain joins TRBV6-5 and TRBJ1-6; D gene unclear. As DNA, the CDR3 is TGTGCCAGCCTTGTTACGACGAATAATTCACCCCTCCACTTT. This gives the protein CASLVTTNNSPLHF.